The T cell receptor (beta chain) described here comes from a study of regulatory T cells in long-lasting Graves disease. General study points: Favoring TRBV28, TRBJ1-2 and TRBJ2-5 was a feature seen in persistent disease. Sharing of public clonotypes was greater in persistent patients (about 2,700) than in new patients (roughly 970).

There are many counts of this clonotype. Its antigen is not identified. This CDR3 region has 14 residues. V lost 1 base and J lost 6, with 10 bases in between. The germline V gene encodes CDR1 MDHEN and CDR2 SYDVKM. Sequencing libraries for TCR beta were prepared with iRepertoire HTBI primers and Arm-PCR of CDR3 regions. TCRdb ran MiXCR on the multiplex PCR reads and lists one entry per CDR3 protein. The sample consists of about 470,000 distinct CDR3 sequences, 20% to 25% of them appearing once. The time point was: persistent/refractory GD, antithyroid drugs over 5 years with positive TRAb. PBMCs were the source of the RNA used for TCR sequencing.

The sequencing used peripheral blood mononuclear cells (PBMCs), collected when the disease was refractory, from a patient treated with antithyroid drugs. The V and J genes are TRBV28 and TRBJ1-5; D gene unclear. This receptor was obtained from a female donor with Graves disease. DNA of the CDR3: TGTGCCAGCAGTTTATTCCCGGGCGGTCAGCCCCAGCATTTT. It is translated as CASSLFPGGQPQHF.